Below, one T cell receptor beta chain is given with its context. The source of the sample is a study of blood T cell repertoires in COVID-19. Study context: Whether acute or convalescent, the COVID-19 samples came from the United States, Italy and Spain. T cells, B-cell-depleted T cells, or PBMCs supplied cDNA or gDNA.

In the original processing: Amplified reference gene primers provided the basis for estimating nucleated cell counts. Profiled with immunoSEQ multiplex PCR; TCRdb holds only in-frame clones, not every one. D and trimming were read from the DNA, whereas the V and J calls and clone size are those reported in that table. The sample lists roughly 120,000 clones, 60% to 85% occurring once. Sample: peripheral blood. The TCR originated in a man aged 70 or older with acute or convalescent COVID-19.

CDR3 amino acids: CASSTLTGTDTQYF. CDR3 coding DNA: TGCGCCAGCAGCACATTAACAGGGACAGATACGCAGTATTTT. This chain connects TRBV5-1 to TRBJ2-3; the D gene is possibly TRBD1 (6 bases). CDR1 is SGHRS and CDR2 is YFSETQ in the germline V gene. The CDR3 covers 14 residues. V was cut by 4 bases and J by 3 bases, with 12 bases left in between. Based on the CDR3 plus reference TRBV5-1 and TRBJ2-3, the full variable domain is KAGVTQTPRYLIKTRGQQVTLSCSPISGHRSVSWYQQTPGQGLQFLFEYFSETQRNKGNFPGRFSGRQFSNSRSEMNVSTLELGDSALYLCASSTLTGTDTQYFGPGTRLTVL.